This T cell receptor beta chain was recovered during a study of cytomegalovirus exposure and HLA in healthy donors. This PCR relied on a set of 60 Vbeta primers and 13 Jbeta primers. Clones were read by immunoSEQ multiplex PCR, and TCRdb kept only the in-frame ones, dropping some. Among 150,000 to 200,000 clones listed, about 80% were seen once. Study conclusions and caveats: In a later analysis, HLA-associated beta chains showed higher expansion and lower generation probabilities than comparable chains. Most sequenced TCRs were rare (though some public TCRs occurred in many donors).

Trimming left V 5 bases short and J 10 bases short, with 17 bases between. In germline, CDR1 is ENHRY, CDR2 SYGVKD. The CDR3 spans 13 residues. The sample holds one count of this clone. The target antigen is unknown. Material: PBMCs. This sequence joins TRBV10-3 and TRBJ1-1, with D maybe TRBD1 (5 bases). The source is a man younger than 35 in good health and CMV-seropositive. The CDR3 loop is CAISRTSSEGAFF. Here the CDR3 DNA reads TGTGCCATCAGTCGGACATCTTCGGAAGGAGCTTTCTTT.